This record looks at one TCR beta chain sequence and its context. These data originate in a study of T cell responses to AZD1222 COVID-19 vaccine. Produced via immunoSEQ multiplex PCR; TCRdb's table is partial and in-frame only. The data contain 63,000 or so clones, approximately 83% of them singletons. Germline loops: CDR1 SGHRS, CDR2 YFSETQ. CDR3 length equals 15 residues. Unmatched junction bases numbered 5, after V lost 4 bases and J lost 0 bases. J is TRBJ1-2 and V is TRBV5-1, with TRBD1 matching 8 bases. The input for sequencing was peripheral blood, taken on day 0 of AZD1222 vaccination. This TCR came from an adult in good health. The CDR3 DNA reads TGCGCCAGCAGCCCCGGGGACAGGACTAACTATGGCTACACCTTC. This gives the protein CASSPGDRTNYGYTF.